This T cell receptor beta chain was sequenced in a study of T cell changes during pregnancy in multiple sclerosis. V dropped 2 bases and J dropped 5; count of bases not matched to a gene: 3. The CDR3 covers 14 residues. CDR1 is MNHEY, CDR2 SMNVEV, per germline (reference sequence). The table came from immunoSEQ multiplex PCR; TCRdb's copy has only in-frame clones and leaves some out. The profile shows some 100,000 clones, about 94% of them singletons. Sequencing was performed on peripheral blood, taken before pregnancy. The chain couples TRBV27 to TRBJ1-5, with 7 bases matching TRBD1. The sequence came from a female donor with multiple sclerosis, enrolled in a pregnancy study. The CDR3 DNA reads TGTGCCAGCAGTTTAGGGACAGATTATCAGCCCCAGCATTTT. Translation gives CASSLGTDYQPQHF.